This T cell receptor (beta chain) was captured by sequencing in a study of cytomegalovirus exposure and HLA in healthy donors. Broader study findings: At a 0.05 false discovery rate, a later analysis found some 18,000 TCR beta sequences to be associated with HLA alleles. Of the V segments, some could not be distinguished, including TRBV6-2 and TRBV6-3, and were excluded. In a later analysis, compared with equally common non-associated chains, HLA-associated beta chains were more expanded. A few of the chains that were CMV-associated were confirmed in vitro to be specific for CMV antigens.

This CDR3 is built from 14 residues. CDR1 is ENHRY and CDR2 is SYGVKD in the germline V gene. V dropped 2 bases and J dropped 6 bases, with 11 bases sitting between them. PCR was performed using 60 Vbeta and 13 Jbeta primers. The protocol was immunoSEQ multiplex PCR, while the TCRdb copy is restricted to in-frame clones and leaves out a portion. This sample contains roughly 65,000 clones. As concerns this clone: Antigen specificity is unknown.

The clonotype was recovered from a boy under 18 in good health and CMV-seronegative. The chain links TRBV10-3 to TRBJ1-5, with a possible D match to TRBD1 (6 bases). Sequencing was done on a sample of PBMCs. In DNA, the CDR3 is TGTGCCATCAGTGAGGGAACAGGGCCTCAGCCCCAGCATTTT. Encoded protein: CAISEGTGPQPQHF.